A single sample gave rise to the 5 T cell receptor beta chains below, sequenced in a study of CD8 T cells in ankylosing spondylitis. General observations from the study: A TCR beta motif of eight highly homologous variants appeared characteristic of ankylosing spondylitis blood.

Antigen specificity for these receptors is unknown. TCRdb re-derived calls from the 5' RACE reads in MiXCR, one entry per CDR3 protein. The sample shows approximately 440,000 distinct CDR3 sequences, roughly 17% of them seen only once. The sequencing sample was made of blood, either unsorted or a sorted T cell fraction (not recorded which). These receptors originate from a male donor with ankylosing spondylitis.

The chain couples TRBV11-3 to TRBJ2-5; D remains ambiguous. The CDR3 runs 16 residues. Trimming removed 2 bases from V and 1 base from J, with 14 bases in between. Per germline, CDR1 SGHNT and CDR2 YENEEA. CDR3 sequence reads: CASSLNRVSVQETQYF. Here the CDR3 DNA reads TGTGCCAGCAGCTTAAACCGGGTCTCCGTCCAAGAGACCCAGTACTTC.

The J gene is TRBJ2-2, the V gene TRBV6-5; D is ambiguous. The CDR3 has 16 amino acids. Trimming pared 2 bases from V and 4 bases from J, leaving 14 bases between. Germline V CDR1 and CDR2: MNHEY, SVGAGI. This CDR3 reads CASSYRRNQGTGELFF. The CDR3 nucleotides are TGTGCCAGCAGTTACCGCCGGAACCAAGGCACCGGGGAGCTGTTTTTT.

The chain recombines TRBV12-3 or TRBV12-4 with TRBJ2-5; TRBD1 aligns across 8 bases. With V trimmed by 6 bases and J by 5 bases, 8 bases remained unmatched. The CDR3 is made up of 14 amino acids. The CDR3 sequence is CASSSGQGLETQYF. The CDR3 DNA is TGTGCCAGCAGCTCCGGACAGGGTTTGGAGACCCAGTACTTC.

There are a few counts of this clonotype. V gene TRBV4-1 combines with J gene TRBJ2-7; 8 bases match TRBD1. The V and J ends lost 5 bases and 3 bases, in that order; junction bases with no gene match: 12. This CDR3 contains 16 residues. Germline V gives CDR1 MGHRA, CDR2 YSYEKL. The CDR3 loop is CASSSGGRSGIYEQYF. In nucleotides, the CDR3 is TGCGCCAGCAGCTCAGGGGGCAGAAGCGGAATCTACGAGCAGTACTTC.

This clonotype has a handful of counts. The CDR3 loop is CASSLAHQSGNTIYF. The CDR3 nucleotides are TGTGCCAGCAGTTTGGCACACCAATCTGGAAACACCATATATTTT. The V gene is TRBV12-3 or TRBV12-4, the J gene TRBJ1-3; no clear D. V lost 3 bases and J 1 base, leaving 10 bases between the germline ends. The CDR3 totals 15 residues.